This T cell receptor (beta chain) comes out of a study of blood T cells in healthy people across ages. PCR was performed a second time for roughly 7 to 12 cycles using a sample-barcoded 5' primer and a J-beta primer mix. TCRdb called the 5' RACE reads again in MiXCR, with one record for every CDR3 protein. The table has over 1,500,000 distinct CDR3 sequences, roughly 52% seen once. The table lists this clonotype with a count of one. Healthy Caucasian individuals from Russia aged about 6 to 100 served as donors. CDR3 size: 15 residues. Germline V lookup: CDR1 SGHTA, CDR2 FQGNSA. Trimming stripped 7 bases from V and 5 bases from J, with 15 bases between.

V usage is TRBV7-2 and J usage is TRBJ2-6, with D perhaps assigned TRBD1 or TRBD2 (5 bases each). Sequenced sample: blood. This TCR was recovered from a woman between 40 and 50 years old in good health. Written as DNA, the CDR3 is TGTGCCAGCATCCTTGGGGACCCCCGGGCCAACGTCCTGACTTTC. Its translation: CASILGDPRANVLTF.